Below, 22 T cell receptor beta chains from the same sample are listed, as sequenced in a study of T cells in Graves' hyperthyroidism and ophthalmopathy. RNA transcripts yielded amplified TCR beta CDR3 regions. The HTBI set primed first-round TCR CDR3 RT-PCR. TCRdb fed the multiplex PCR reads into MiXCR, producing one record per CDR3 protein. Of about 300,000 distinct CDR3 sequences listed, approximately 19% are singletons. The sequenced material came from blood. The receptors derive from a man aged 45-60 years with Graves' ophthalmopathy.

This clonotype appeared a few times. The chain links TRBV10-3 to TRBJ1-5; D may be TRBD1 (5 bases). The V gene's germline CDR1 is ENHRY and CDR2 SYGVKD. V gave up 4 bases and J gave up 4 bases, with 8 bases separating them. The CDR3 is made up of 13 amino acids. The CDR3, as DNA: TGTGCCATCAGTGGGGGGGAAAATCAGCCCCAGCATTTT. Protein product: CAISGGENQPQHF.

As concerns this clonotype: The junction differs from germline at one of its ends, possibly a read error. The chain couples TRBV3-1 to TRBJ2-2; either TRBD1 or TRBD2 may supply D (5 bases each). The CDR3 loop spans 14 amino acids. Germline CDR1 and CDR2: LGHDT and YNNKEL (reference sequence). The CDR3 spells CAGRELANTGELFF. In DNA form, the CDR3 reads TGTGCCGGCAGGGAGCTAGCGAACACCGGGGAGCTGTTTTTT.

This chain connects TRBV15 to TRBJ2-5; D is perhaps TRBD2 (7 bases). The CDR3 is made up of 15 amino acids. The V gene's germline CDR1 is LNHNV and CDR2 YYDKDF (reference sequence). Trimming removed 2 bases at V and 5 bases at J, with 15 bases between. DNA for the CDR3: TGTGCCACCAGCAGAAGGGGGGGGGCAGGGGAGACCCAGTACTTC. As protein: CATSRRGGAGETQYF.

This clonotype was seen only a few times. This chain uses TRBV28 with TRBJ2-1; TRBD2 might be the D (5 bases). The CDR3 is 14 residues long. V lost 7 bases, J lost 3 bases, and 13 bases lay in between. Germline V lookup: CDR1 MDHEN, CDR2 SYDVKM. Here the CDR3 DNA reads TGTGCCAGCATTCGCAGTGGGAGCTACAATGAGCAGTTCTTC. This translates into CASIRSGSYNEQFF. The full variable domain, its missing parts supplied by reference TRBV28 and TRBJ2-1, is DVKVTQSSRYLVKRTGEKVFLECVQDMDHENMFWYRQDPGLGLRLIYFSYDVKMKEKGDIPEGYSVSREKKERFSLILESASTNQTSMYLCASIRSGSYNEQFFGPGTRLTVL.

The sample holds a few counts of this clonotype. An end of the junction differs from the germline gene, which may be a read error. V gene TRBV6-1 combines with J gene TRBJ2-7; no firm D call. Germline values: CDR1 MNHNS, CDR2 SASEGT. The CDR3 has 13 residues. CDR3 in DNA: TGTGCCAGCAGTGCCGGAAGGAGCTACGAGCAGTGCTTC. It encodes CASSAGRSYEQCF.

The chain employs TRBV9 and TRBJ2-5, with D possibly TRBD1 on 5 matching bases. The CDR3 sequence is 15 residues long. Germline CDR1 SGDLS, CDR2 YYNGEE. Trimming left V 1 base short and J 1 base short, with 11 bases between. The CDR3 sequence: CASSVSSTGQETQYF. The CDR3, as DNA: TGTGCCAGCAGCGTATCGTCCACAGGCCAAGAGACCCAGTACTTC.

This chain joins TRBV15 and TRBJ2-3, with TRBD2 matching over 13 bases. Per germline, CDR1 LNHNV and CDR2 YYDKDF (reference sequence). This CDR3 region has 15 residues. The V segment lost 5 bases and the J segment 4 bases; nucleotides outside the gene matches: 3. The CDR3 nucleotides read TGTGCCACCAGCCCGACTAGCGGGAGGTCAGATACGCAGTATTTT. Its protein is CATSPTSGRSDTQYF.

This clonotype was counted many times. The chain is built from TRBV5-1 and TRBJ2-7, with 7 nucleotides matching TRBD1. The junction had 11 bases not matched to a gene; V was cut back by 3 bases and J by 5 bases. Looked up from germline, CDR1 is SGHRS and CDR2 is YFSETQ. The CDR3 covers 15 residues. CDR3 nucleotides: TGCGCCAGCAGCTGGTCACAGGGGTCAGTTGACGAGCAGTACTTC. Its protein is CASSWSQGSVDEQYF.

This clonotype was observed many times. This chain joins TRBV4-2 and TRBJ2-2; 7 bases align to TRBD2. In germline, CDR1 is LGHNA, CDR2 YNFKEQ. The CDR3 loop spans 17 amino acids. J lost 3 bases, V lost 2 bases, and 9 bases had no gene match. The CDR3 DNA sequence: TGTGCCAGCAGCCAACGAGGAGCTAGCGGATACACCGGGGAGCTGTTTTTT. This translates into CASSQRGASGYTGELFF.

This sequence joins TRBV13 and TRBJ2-1, with D hard to call. Germline CDR1 reads PRHDT; CDR2 reads FYEKMQ (reference sequence). The CDR3 runs 13 residues. V lost 1 base and J lost 7, with 8 bases in between. In DNA form, the CDR3 reads TGTGCCAGCAGCTTAGAGGCTGTGAATGAGCAGTTCTTC. Its protein is CASSLEAVNEQFF.

This rearrangement joins TRBV28 to TRBJ2-1; D ambiguous. This CDR3 has 13 amino acids. Between the trimmed V and J ends, which lost 5 bases and 7 bases, there was a span of 12 bases. Germline V gene lookup returns CDR1 MDHEN and CDR2 SYDVKM. CDR3 protein: CASSDVRANEQFF. The CDR3 coding sequence is TGTGCCAGCAGTGACGTCCGTGCAAATGAGCAGTTCTTC.

As regards this clonotype: A much larger clone differs by one base, so this may be a read error. The CDR3 sequence: CASRALLAYNEQYF. CDR3 nucleotides: TGTGCCAGCAGAGCCCTTTTGGCCTACAATGAGCAGTACTTC. V and J are TRBV5-6 and TRBJ2-1; D unresolved. The end of the DNA fits TRBJ2-7 better, so the J call may be wrong. Germline CDR1 and CDR2: SGHDT and YYEEEE. The CDR3 spans 14 residues.

This clonotype was picked up a small number of times. The V and J genes are TRBV18 and TRBJ1-6, with a weak D call TRBD1 (5 bases). Looked up from germline, CDR1 is KGHSH and CDR2 is LQKENI. CDR3 length: 14 residues. The germline V and J ends were trimmed by 0 bases and 6 bases, with 6 bases remaining between them. The CDR3 sequence: CASSPPGGNSPLHF. CDR3 bases: TGTGCCAGCTCACCACCGGGGGGTAATTCACCCCTCCACTTT.

Of note for this clonotype: A much larger clone differs from this one at a single base, so this may be a read error. CDR3 in amino acids: CASRTSGASSYEQFF. DNA for the CDR3: TGTGCCAGCAGGACTAGCGGGGCCAGCTCCTACGAGCAGTTCTTC. The chain is built from TRBV28 and TRBJ2-7, with 11 bases identical to TRBD2. The J call is doubtful: the DNA matches TRBJ2-1 better. Germline values: CDR1 MDHEN, CDR2 SYDVKM. This CDR3 comprises 15 residues.

This chain joins TRBV28 and TRBJ2-7, with 8 bases identical to TRBD2. V shed 5 bases and J 0 bases; nucleotides not matched to a gene: 6. This CDR3 region has 15 residues. The germline V gene encodes CDR1 MDHEN and CDR2 SYDVKM. The CDR3 protein is CASSPLSGISYEQYF. DNA of the CDR3: TGTGCCAGCAGTCCACTTAGCGGGATCTCCTACGAGCAGTACTTC.

This chain connects TRBV29-1 to TRBJ2-6; the D gene is possibly TRBD1 (5 bases). Germline loops: CDR1 SQVTM, CDR2 ANQGSEA. The CDR3 consists of 14 residues. With 3 bases removed from V and 3 bases from J, the gap between germline ends came to 9 bases. This CDR3 is CSVDSGHGANVLTF. The DNA of the CDR3 is TGCAGCGTTGATTCAGGGCATGGGGCCAACGTCCTGACTTTC. Variable domain in full (rest from reference TRBV29-1 and TRBJ2-6): SAVISQKPSRDICQRGTSLTIQCQVDSQVTMMFWYRQQPGQSLTLIATANQGSEATYESGFVIDKFPISRPNLTFSTLTVSNMSPEDSSIYLCSVDSGHGANVLTFGAGSRLTVL.

Concerning this clonotype: Sequence at one end of the junction differs from germline and may be a read error. V gene TRBV10-3 combines with J gene TRBJ1-2, with no clear D. Germline CDR1 ENHRY, CDR2 SYGVKD. The CDR3 is 15 residues long. CDR3 DNA sequence: TGTGCCATCAGTGAGTCGCGGCAGCTACTCTATGGCTGCACCTTC. Translation: CAISESRQLLYGCTF.

The rearrangement uses TRBV11-1 and TRBJ1-6; D is uncertain. Germline V gene sequence: CDR1 SGHAT, CDR2 FQDESV (reference sequence). Trimming removed 5 bases from V and 7 bases from J, with 9 bases in between. The CDR3 spans 13 residues. Here the CDR3 reads CASSLDLNSPLHF. CDR3 in DNA: TGTGCCAGCAGCCTGGACCTCAATTCACCCCTCCACTTT.

This clonotype appeared many times. CDR3 region: CASSSSGTSGSEQFF. CDR3 DNA sequence: TGTGCCAGCAGTTCCTCCGGGACTAGTGGGAGCGAGCAGTTCTTC. The genes are TRBV28 and TRBJ2-1; 8 nucleotides line up with TRBD2. The CDR3 totals 15 residues. The V gene end was trimmed by 4 bases and the J gene end by 10 bases; junction bases not matched to a gene: 12. Germline CDR1 reads MDHEN; CDR2 reads SYDVKM.

Of note for this clonotype: This may be a read error: a much more frequent sequence differs by one nucleotide. The chain links TRBV20-1 to TRBJ1-4; TRBD1 matches 7 bases. This CDR3 is built from 13 residues. Germline assignment: CDR1 DFQATT and CDR2 SNEGSKA (reference sequence). The CDR3 DNA reads TGCAGTGCTCCGGGACAGAAGAATGAAAAACTGTCTTTT. It codes for CSAPGQKNEKLSF.

This clonotype was seen more than once but under ten times. The CDR3 region has the DNA TGTGCCAGTAGGGACCGGGACAAAATGTACTACGAGCAGTACTTC. It codes for CASRDRDKMYYEQYF. The chain is built from TRBV19 and TRBJ2-7, with D possibly matching TRBD1 (6 bases). The CDR3 has 15 residues. The V end lost 6 bases, the J end lost 3 bases, and 18 bases lay between the germline ends. Germline loops: CDR1 LNHDA, CDR2 SQIVND (reference sequence).

In its sample, this clonotype was seen many times. As DNA, the CDR3 is TGTGCCTGGAGCGGGAGCATGAACACTGAAGCTTTCTTT. Translated: CAWSGSMNTEAFF. The rearrangement uses TRBV30 and TRBJ1-1; D unclear. The CDR3 is made up of 13 amino acids. Germline V CDR1 and CDR2: GTSNPN, SVGIG (reference sequence). Trimming took 3 bases from V and 0 from J, leaving 8 bases between them. Combining the CDR3 with reference TRBV30 and TRBJ1-1 gives the whole variable domain SQTIHQWPATLVQPVGSPLSLECTVEGTSNPNLYWYRQAAGRGLQLLFYSVGIGQISSEVPQNLSASRPQDRQFILSSKKLLLSDSGFYLCAWSGSMNTEAFFGQGTRLTVV.